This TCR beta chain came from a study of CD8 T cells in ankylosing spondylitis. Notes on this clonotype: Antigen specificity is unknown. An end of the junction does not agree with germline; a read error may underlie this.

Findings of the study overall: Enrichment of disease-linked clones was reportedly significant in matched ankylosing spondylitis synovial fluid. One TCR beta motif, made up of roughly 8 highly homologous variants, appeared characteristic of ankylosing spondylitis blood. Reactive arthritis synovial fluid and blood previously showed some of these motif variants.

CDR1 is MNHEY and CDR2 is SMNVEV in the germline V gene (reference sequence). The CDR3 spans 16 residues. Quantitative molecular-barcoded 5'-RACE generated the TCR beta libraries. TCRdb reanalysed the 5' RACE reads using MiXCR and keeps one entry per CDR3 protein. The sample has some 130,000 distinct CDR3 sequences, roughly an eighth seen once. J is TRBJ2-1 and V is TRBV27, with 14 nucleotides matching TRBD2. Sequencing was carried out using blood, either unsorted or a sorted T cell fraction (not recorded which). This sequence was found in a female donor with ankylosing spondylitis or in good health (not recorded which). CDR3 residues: CVSSSTSGRAYNEQFF. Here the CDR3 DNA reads TGTGTCAGCAGTTCGACTAGCGGGAGGGCCTACAATGAGCAGTTCTTC.